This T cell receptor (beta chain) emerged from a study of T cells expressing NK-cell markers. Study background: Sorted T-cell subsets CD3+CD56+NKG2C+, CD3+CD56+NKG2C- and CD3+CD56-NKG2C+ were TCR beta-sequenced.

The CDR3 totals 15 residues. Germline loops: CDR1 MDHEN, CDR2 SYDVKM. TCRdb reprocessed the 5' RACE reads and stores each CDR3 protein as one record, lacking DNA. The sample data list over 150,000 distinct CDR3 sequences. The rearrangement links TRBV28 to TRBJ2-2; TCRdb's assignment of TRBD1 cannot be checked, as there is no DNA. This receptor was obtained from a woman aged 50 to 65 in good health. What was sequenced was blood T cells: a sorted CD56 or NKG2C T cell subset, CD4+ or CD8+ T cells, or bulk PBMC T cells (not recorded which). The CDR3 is CASSTRDRTFGELFF.